The clone carrying this T cell receptor beta chain has a handful of counts. Its target is unknown. V lost 5 bases and J 0 bases, leaving 10 bases between the germline ends. Germline-derived CDR1 and CDR2 are SEHNR and FQNEAQ (reference sequence). The CDR3 runs to 15 residues. By 5'RACE template switching, TCR cDNA was produced, with a universal primer site and UMIs added in the process. TCRdb reprocessed the 5' RACE reads with MiXCR, giving one entry per CDR3 protein. This sample has hundreds of thousands of distinct CDR3 sequences, with around a sixth found just once. This record comes from a study of T cells after yellow fever vaccination. Study-level information: Researchers used SMART-Seq v4 Ultra Low Input to prepare fractions that had low cell numbers. Overall study findings and caveats: Clones that expanded after primary vaccination mostly reappeared after the booster (just under 98% CD4, around 87% CD8). A weaker but faster secondary response was observed, peaking on day 5 versus 15.

V gene TRBV7-9 combines with J gene TRBJ2-2, with D tentatively TRBD1 (5 bases). The sequence derives from a man aged 18 to 29 who received the YFV17D yellow fever vaccine. The sample in question was PBMCs, obtained before the yellow fever booster vaccination. The CDR3 loop is CASSPPGSNTGELFF. CDR3 coding DNA: TGTGCCAGCAGCCCTCCAGGGTCGAACACCGGGGAGCTGTTTTTT. Using reference TRBV7-9 and TRBJ2-2 for the parts outside the CDR3, the full variable domain is DTGVSQNPRHKITKRGQNVTFRCDPISEHNRLYWYRQTLGQGPEFLTYFQNEAQLEKSRLLSDRFSAERPKGSFSTLEIQRTEQGDSAMYLCASSPPGSNTGELFFGEGSRLTVL.